The 8 T cell receptor beta chains below were found in one sample sequenced in a study of PD-1 blockade in classical Hodgkin lymphoma. The time point here: cycle 4 day 1 (C4D1), after less than 7 weeks of nivolumab. All patients experienced relapse after autologous stem cell transplantation, and brentuximab vedotin exposure was variable. Sequencing used immunoSEQ multiplex PCR; TCRdb keeps in-frame clones, though not all of them. This sample has 7,500 to 9,000 clones, with around nine tenths found just once. The sequencing used peripheral blood mononuclear cells (PBMCs), collected before the fourth cycle of nivolumab. These receptors originate from a human donor with classical Hodgkin lymphoma.

Comment on this clone: The CDR3 end shows no conserved phenylalanine or tryptophan, and so a read error is likely. The chain recombines TRBV6-1 with TRBJ2-7, with 10 nucleotides matching TRBD2. Germline V gene lookup returns CDR1 MNHNS and CDR2 SASEGT. After removal of 7 bases from V and 2 bases from J, the junction contained 5 bases not matched to a gene. This CDR3 spans 14 amino acids. The CDR3 DNA reads as TGTGCCAGCATACCTCTAGCGGGAGCCTACGAGCAGTACCTC. Amino acid sequence: CASIPLAGAYEQYL.

The gene calls are TRBV15 and TRBJ2-5, with D possibly TRBD1 on 6 matching bases. This CDR3 region has 16 residues. CDR1 and CDR2 from the germline V gene are LNHNV and YYDKDF (reference sequence). V was shortened by 4 bases and J by 0 bases, with 15 bases between the two germline ends. The CDR3 sequence: CATSKKDSRDQETQYF. The CDR3 nucleotides read TGTGCCACCAGCAAAAAGGACAGCCGGGACCAAGAGACCCAGTACTTC.

The gene calls are TRBV4-1 and TRBJ2-7; D ambiguous. V was cut by 3 bases and J by 2 bases, with 14 bases left in between. This CDR3 is built from 15 residues. Germline lookup yields CDR1 MGHRA and CDR2 YSYEKL. CDR3 sequence: CASSQLVAAPYEQYF. Written as DNA, the CDR3 is TGCGCCAGCAGCCAGTTAGTGGCCGCACCCTACGAGCAGTACTTC.

This rearrangement joins TRBV4-3 to TRBJ2-1; 12 bases are shared with TRBD2. Germline assignment: CDR1 LGHNA and CDR2 YSLEER. CDR3 size: 17 residues. With 1 base clipped from V and 6 bases from J, the junction kept 7 bases outside the gene matches. The CDR3 loop reads CASSQALASGRANEQFF. CDR3 bases: TGCGCCAGCAGCCAAGCGCTGGCTAGCGGGAGGGCCAATGAGCAGTTCTTC.

The chain joins TRBV18 to TRBJ1-5, with TRBD1 matching over 7 bases. CDR1 and CDR2 from the germline V gene are KGHSH and LQKENI. J lost 5 bases, V lost 4 bases, and 2 bases had no gene match. CDR3 length equals 13 residues. CDR3 nucleotide sequence: TGTGCCAGCTCACTCCAGGGGGATCAGCCCCAGCATTTT. As protein: CASSLQGDQPQHF.

This chain links TRBV7-2 with TRBJ1-2, with D perhaps TRBD1 (5 bases). The CDR3 sequence is 15 residues long. CDR1 and CDR2 from the germline V gene are SGHTA and FQGNSA. Trimming pared 1 base from V and 5 bases from J, leaving 14 bases between. Here the CDR3 DNA reads TGTGCCAGCAGCTTAGACAGCGGGGGGAGATATGGCTACACCTTC. This encodes CASSLDSGGRYGYTF.

This clone was detected once. The V gene is TRBV5-4, the J gene TRBJ2-7; tentative D call: TRBD2 (5 bases). Germline V CDR1 and CDR2: SGHNT, YYREEE (reference sequence). V lost 3 bases and J lost 4, with 14 bases in between. CDR3 length equals 14 residues. CDR3 nucleotides: TGTGCCAGCAGCTCCATAAAAACTAGTTACGAGCAGTACTTC. Protein product: CASSSIKTSYEQYF.

The V gene is TRBV6-5, the J gene TRBJ1-2, with D possibly matching TRBD1 (6 bases). This CDR3 has 14 amino acids. V dropped 1 base and J dropped 4 bases, with 10 bases sitting between them. Germline loops: CDR1 MNHEY, CDR2 SVGAGI. The DNA for the CDR3 is TGTGCCAGCAGTTACTTACAGGGCAGCTATGGCTACACCTTC. Amino acid sequence: CASSYLQGSYGYTF.